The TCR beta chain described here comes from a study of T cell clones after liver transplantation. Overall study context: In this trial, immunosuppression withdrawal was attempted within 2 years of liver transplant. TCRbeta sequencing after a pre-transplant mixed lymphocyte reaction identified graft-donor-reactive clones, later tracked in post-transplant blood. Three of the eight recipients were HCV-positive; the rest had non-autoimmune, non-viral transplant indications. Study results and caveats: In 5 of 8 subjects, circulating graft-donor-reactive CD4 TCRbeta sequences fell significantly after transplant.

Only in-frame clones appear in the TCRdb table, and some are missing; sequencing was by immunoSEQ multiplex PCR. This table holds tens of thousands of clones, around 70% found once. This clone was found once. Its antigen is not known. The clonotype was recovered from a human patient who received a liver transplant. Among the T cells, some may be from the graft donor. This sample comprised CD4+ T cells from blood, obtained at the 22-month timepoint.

CDR3 DNA sequence: TGTGCCACGGACCAGGGGGCGCAAAACATTCAGTACTTC. As protein: CATDQGAQNIQYF. The chain joins TRBV6-1 to TRBJ2-4; TRBD1 agrees at 8 bases. Germline V lookup: CDR1 MNHNS, CDR2 SASEGT. J was trimmed by 5 bases and V by 10 bases; bases with no gene match: 7. The CDR3 runs to 13 residues.